These 31 T cell receptor beta chains were all obtained from the same sample, sequenced in a study of CD8 T cells in ankylosing spondylitis. TCRdb passed the 5' RACE reads through MiXCR, listing each CDR3 protein once. The sample carries approximately 350,000 distinct CDR3 sequences, roughly 15% recorded once. The specimen was blood, either unsorted or a sorted T cell fraction (not recorded which). All receptors derive from a male donor with ankylosing spondylitis or in good health (not recorded which).

This clonotype was seen ten or more times. The CDR3 here is CASSPLRVGGEQYF. The DNA of the CDR3 is TGTGCCAGCAGCCCCCTCCGGGTAGGGGGCGAGCAGTACTTC. The chain recombines TRBV3-1 with TRBJ2-7; a weak D match, TRBD1 (6 bases). Germline V gives CDR1 LGHDT, CDR2 YNNKEL (reference sequence). Trimming took off 4 bases at V and 6 bases at J, with 16 bases between the two ends. The CDR3 totals 14 residues.

Points on this clonotype: A read error may explain this, as a much larger clone is one base away. The V and J genes are TRBV6-1 and TRBJ2-3, with TRBD2 matching over 8 bases. Germline loops: CDR1 MNHNS, CDR2 SASEGT. The CDR3 covers 16 residues. V was clipped by 10 bases and J by 4 bases; unmatched bases: 16. In DNA form, the CDR3 reads TGTGCCACGGGGGGGTCCCGGCAGCCTAGCGCAGATACGCAGTATTTT. This sequence encodes CATGGSRQPSADTQYF.

For the CDR3, the DNA is TGTGCCAGCAGTGGCCGTGGGGGGGAGCAGTTCTTC. As protein: CASSGRGGEQFF. V and J are TRBV25-1 and TRBJ2-1; possible D gene TRBD2, 6 bases. Germline CDR1 is MGHDK and CDR2 is SYGVNS. V shed 4 bases and J shed 10 bases, with 11 bases lying between them. The CDR3 is 12 residues long.

The chain joins TRBV7-7 to TRBJ2-3, with D unclear. Germline assignment: CDR1 SSHAT and CDR2 FNYEAQ (reference sequence). This CDR3 is 13 amino acids long. The ends were cut back, 5 bases at V and 6 bases at J, with 12 bases in the middle. CDR3 nucleotides: TGTGCCAGCAGCCTCCGACACCGCGATACGCAGTATTTT. It encodes CASSLRHRDTQYF.

The chain combines TRBV11-3 with TRBJ2-5, with D perhaps TRBD2 (7 bases). The V gene lost 5 bases and the J gene lost 7 bases, with 17 bases spanning the gap. Germline loops: CDR1 SGHNT, CDR2 YENEEA. The CDR3 consists of 14 residues. DNA of the CDR3: TGTGCCAGCAGCCCACGGGGGGCCCCCCGGACCCAGTACTTC. This translates into CASSPRGAPRTQYF.

This clonotype was picked up a small number of times. The chain recombines TRBV4-1 with TRBJ1-5; D gene unclear. CDR3 length: 15 amino acids. Germline V gene lookup returns CDR1 MGHRA and CDR2 YSYEKL. V was shortened by 5 bases and J by 4 bases, with 15 bases between the two germline ends. This CDR3 reads CASSSMAQKNQPQHF. CDR3 DNA sequence: TGCGCCAGCAGCTCCATGGCACAAAAGAATCAGCCCCAGCATTTT.

The gene calls are TRBV5-1 and TRBJ2-7, with 12 bases that match TRBD2. Germline V gene lookup returns CDR1 SGHRS and CDR2 YFSETQ. The V gene end was trimmed by 2 bases and the J gene end by 5 bases; junction bases not matched to a gene: 5. This CDR3 region has 15 residues. Here the CDR3 DNA reads TGCGCCAGCAGCTTCCTAGCGGGAGGGGGTGACGAGCAGTACTTC. Translating it yields CASSFLAGGGDEQYF.

This chain connects TRBV5-1 to TRBJ2-3; D call uncertain. Germline V gene data show CDR1 as SGHRS and CDR2 as YFSETQ. V lost 4 bases and J lost 3, with 12 bases in between. The CDR3 runs 14 residues. The CDR3 DNA is TGCGCCAGCAGCAACGCCTCCCGGACAGATACGCAGTATTTT. Its translation: CASSNASRTDTQYF.

This clonotype was seen only a few times. The chain combines TRBV20-1 with TRBJ1-2; possibly TRBD1 for D (5 bases). The V gene lost 1 base and the J gene lost 12 bases, with 9 bases spanning the gap. The CDR3 contains 10 residues. Germline assignment: CDR1 DFQATT and CDR2 SNEGSKA (reference sequence). The CDR3 spells CSARGQGHTF. CDR3 bases: TGCAGTGCTAGAGGGCAGGGACACACCTTC.

This rearrangement joins TRBV5-1 to TRBJ1-1, with 9 bases aligning to TRBD1. V dropped 2 bases and J dropped 6; count of bases not matched to a gene: 5. Germline V gene sequence: CDR1 SGHRS, CDR2 YFSETQ. The CDR3 has 14 amino acids. The CDR3 here is CASSLAQGAAEAFF. The CDR3 DNA reads as TGCGCCAGCAGCTTAGCACAGGGGGCAGCTGAAGCTTTCTTT.

This clonotype was counted between two and nine times. V and J are TRBV12-3 or TRBV12-4 and TRBJ2-2, with D possibly matching TRBD1 (6 bases). The CDR3 runs to 15 residues. V lost 10 bases, J lost 0 bases, and 15 bases lay in between. As DNA, the CDR3 is TGTGCCATCTCCCTGGCAGGGGCGAACACCGGGGAGCTGTTTTTT. Its protein is CAISLAGANTGELFF.

This chain links TRBV10-2 with TRBJ2-6, with unresolved D. The CDR3 consists of 14 residues. Germline CDR1 WSHSY, CDR2 SAAADI. Trimming cost V 6 bases and J 0 bases, with 6 bases left between them. CDR3 in amino acids: CASRGSSGANVLTF. The DNA for the CDR3 is TGCGCCAGCAGGGGGTCCTCTGGGGCCAACGTCCTGACTTTC.

V usage is TRBV6-5 and J usage is TRBJ2-1; a possible D gene is TRBD2 (6 bases). The CDR3 totals 15 residues. Trimming stripped 1 base from V and 6 bases from J, with 13 bases between. CDR1 and CDR2 (germline): MNHEY, SVGAGI. Written as DNA, the CDR3 is TGTGCCAGCAGTTACTATGGGACTCGCGTCAATGAGCAGTTCTTC. Amino acid sequence: CASSYYGTRVNEQFF.

The chain carries TRBV5-1 and TRBJ2-4; either TRBD1 or TRBD2 may supply D (5 bases each). CDR1 SGHRS and CDR2 YFSETQ come from the germline V gene. V gave up 2 bases and J gave up 8 bases, with 14 bases separating them. The CDR3 is made up of 14 amino acids. CDR3 DNA: TGCGCCAGCAGCTTTGGTCAGGGACGAGACATTCAGTACTTC. Its protein is CASSFGQGRDIQYF.

Notes on this clonotype: One end of the junction does not line up with germline, which may come from a read error. The chain carries TRBV24-1 and TRBJ2-3; possibly TRBD2 for D (5 bases). Per germline, CDR1 KGHDR and CDR2 SFDVKD. This CDR3 comprises 12 residues. The CDR3 bases are TGTGCCATCAGTGCGCCTGGGGAGCCGCAGTATTTT. Protein sequence: CAISAPGEPQYF.

The V call is TRBV20-1, the J call TRBJ2-1; D is possibly TRBD1 or TRBD2 (5 bases each). V lost 5 bases, J lost 8 bases, and 19 bases lay in between. There are 14 residues in the CDR3. From germline, CDR1 is DFQATT and CDR2 SNEGSKA (reference sequence). The CDR3, as DNA: TGCAGTGCTGGACAACTAGAGTGGGATCATGAGCAGTTCTTC. Translation gives CSAGQLEWDHEQFF.

V and J are TRBV11-1 and TRBJ1-1; D unresolved. The germline V gene encodes CDR1 SGHAT and CDR2 FQDESV (reference sequence). CDR3 length: 13 residues. Trimming shortened V by 5 bases and J by 4 bases, and 11 bases separated the two germline ends. This CDR3 is CASSPFSGTEAFF. For the CDR3, the DNA is TGTGCCAGCAGCCCCTTCTCCGGCACTGAAGCTTTCTTT.

This clonotype has just a few counts. J is TRBJ2-1 and V is TRBV6-6; D is ambiguous. The CDR3 consists of 13 residues. V lost 4 bases to trimming and J lost 10 bases, with 14 bases between them. Germline loops: CDR1 MNHNY, CDR2 SVGAGI (reference sequence). CDR3 protein: CASSWFWADEQFF. As DNA, the CDR3 is TGTGCCAGCAGTTGGTTCTGGGCGGACGAGCAGTTCTTC.

The chain employs TRBV5-1 and TRBJ2-1; D perhaps matches TRBD1 (5 bases). Germline V lookup: CDR1 SGHRS, CDR2 YFSETQ. V was cut by 6 bases and J by 3 bases, with 16 bases left in between. The CDR3 length is 15 residues. The CDR3 sequence is CASTKGLRGYNEQFF. In DNA form, the CDR3 reads TGCGCCAGCACCAAAGGGTTAAGGGGCTACAATGAGCAGTTCTTC.

A few counts support this clonotype. The chain is built from TRBV10-3 and TRBJ1-5, with 7 bases lining up with TRBD1. The CDR3 is 14 residues long. The V gene end was trimmed by 6 bases and the J gene end by 1 base; junction bases not matched to a gene: 3. Germline V gene data show CDR1 as ENHRY and CDR2 as SYGVKD. CDR3 DNA: TGTGCCATCAGAGGGGACAGCAGCAATCAGCCCCAGCATTTT. It codes for CAIRGDSSNQPQHF.

The chain carries TRBV4-1 and TRBJ2-1, with D possibly matching TRBD2 (6 bases). Germline V CDR1 and CDR2: MGHRA, YSYEKL. The CDR3 loop spans 15 amino acids. V was cut by 2 bases and J by 6 bases, with 14 bases left in between. The CDR3 sequence: CASSQPTSNRNEQFF. The CDR3 nucleotides read TGCGCCAGCAGCCAACCGACTAGTAACCGCAATGAGCAGTTCTTC.

This clonotype has more than one count but fewer than ten. The chain carries TRBV6-5 and TRBJ1-6, with D uncertain. From germline, CDR1 is MNHEY and CDR2 SVGAGI. The CDR3 is 12 amino acids. V lost 5 bases, J lost 13 bases, and 12 bases lay in between. The DNA for the CDR3 is TGTGCCAGCAGTACCGGTCCCGAGCCCCTCCACTTT. Encoded protein: CASSTGPEPLHF.

Ten or more counts support this clonotype. The chain has TRBV24-1 and TRBJ2-5; D is perhaps TRBD1 (5 bases). The germline CDR1 and CDR2 sequences are KGHDR and SFDVKD. The V gene lost 10 bases and the J gene lost 5 bases, with 16 bases spanning the gap. The CDR3 runs 13 residues. CDR3 in DNA: TGTGCCACTCAAGGGGCCGACCGGGAGACCCAGTACTTC. It encodes CATQGADRETQYF.

This clonotype was seen a handful of times. The chain has TRBV20-1 and TRBJ2-3; weak D call: TRBD2 (5 bases). The V and J ends lost 3 bases and 3 bases respectively, with 10 bases between them. This CDR3 comprises 13 residues. Looked up from germline, CDR1 is DFQATT and CDR2 is SNEGSKA (reference sequence). CDR3 in DNA: TGCAGTGCTAGTGAGGGTGGAACAGATACGCAGTATTTT. It encodes CSASEGGTDTQYF.

This clonotype was seen a few times. The chain joins TRBV7-9 to TRBJ1-3, with 7 bases aligning to TRBD1. V was clipped by 5 bases and J by 0 bases; unmatched bases: 4. CDR3 length equals 15 residues. Germline V lookup: CDR1 SEHNR, CDR2 FQNEAQ (reference sequence). This CDR3 reads CASSPGQTSGNTIYF. CDR3 in DNA: TGTGCCAGCAGCCCGGGACAGACCTCTGGAAACACCATATATTTT. Full variable domain (remainder filled in from reference TRBV7-9 and TRBJ1-3): DTGVSQNPRHKITKRGQNVTFRCDPISEHNRLYWYRQTLGQGPEFLTYFQNEAQLEKSRLLSDRFSAERPKGSFSTLEIQRTEQGDSAMYLCASSPGQTSGNTIYFGEGSWLTVV.

The rearrangement uses TRBV5-1 and TRBJ2-1; 10 bases are shared with TRBD2. CDR3 length: 15 amino acids. Germline V gene lookup returns CDR1 SGHRS and CDR2 YFSETQ. V lost 0 bases, J lost 6 bases, and 3 bases stayed unmatched. CDR3 DNA: TGCGCCAGCAGCTTGGTCACTAGCGGGACCAATGAGCAGTTCTTC. This translates into CASSLVTSGTNEQFF.

The chain recombines TRBV20-1 with TRBJ2-5, with 8 bases lining up with TRBD1. Germline loops: CDR1 DFQATT, CDR2 SNEGSKA (reference sequence). V lost 0 bases to trimming and J lost 1 base; unmatched junction nucleotides: 4. The CDR3 consists of 15 residues. This CDR3 reads CSAREDRVTQETQYF. CDR3 coding DNA: TGCAGTGCTAGAGAGGACAGGGTGACCCAAGAGACCCAGTACTTC.

In this sample, this clonotype turned up a few times. CDR3 in DNA: TGTGCCATCAGTGAGTCGAGGGCAGGGGGCTACGAGCAGTACTTC. Protein sequence: CAISESRAGGYEQYF. V usage is TRBV10-3 and J usage is TRBJ2-7; 7 bases match TRBD1. Trimming removed 0 bases from V and 3 bases from J; junction bases left unmatched: 5. Germline CDR1 reads ENHRY; CDR2 reads SYGVKD. The length of the CDR3 is 15 residues.

This rearrangement joins TRBV12-3 or TRBV12-4 to TRBJ2-7; D gene uncertain. Trimming cost V 2 bases and J 2 bases, with 4 bases left between them. This CDR3 has 12 amino acids. The DNA of the CDR3 is TGTGCCAGCAGTTTACTTACCTACGAGCAGTACTTC. As protein: CASSLLTYEQYF.

The table lists this clonotype with a few counts. The chain carries TRBV11-3 and TRBJ2-3; tentative D call: TRBD2 (7 bases). Looked up from germline, CDR1 is SGHNT and CDR2 is YENEEA. The CDR3 is 21 amino acids. Trimming cost V 5 bases and J 0 bases, with 30 bases left between them. CDR3 coding DNA: TGTGCCAGCAGCATTAGTACAGGGCGAGCTAGCGGACCATCTAGCACAGATACGCAGTATTTT. It translates to CASSISTGRASGPSSTDTQYF.

This clonotype was counted between two and nine times. V is TRBV5-1 and J is TRBJ2-7; possible D gene TRBD1, 5 bases. Germline V gene lookup returns CDR1 SGHRS and CDR2 YFSETQ. V lost 4 bases to trimming and J lost 0 bases, with 17 bases between them. This CDR3 spans 16 amino acids. The CDR3 is CASSPGRTGYSYEQYF. The CDR3 region has the DNA TGCGCCAGCAGCCCTGGGCGCACAGGATACTCCTACGAGCAGTACTTC.